This T cell receptor (beta chain) was retrieved from a study of read filtering for tumor transcriptome and immune sequencing. Study information: Mean patient age was around 66 years, range about 47 to 85; over 16 male, roughly 14 female.

From 300 to 450 ng of RNA, a library with molecular barcoded alpha/delta and beta/gamma adaptors was made. TCRdb re-analysed the reads in MiXCR, keeping a single row per CDR3 protein. The repertoire holds roughly 90,000 distinct CDR3 sequences, with about 12% as singletons. This clonotype has only a few counts. A much larger clone is a single base away; this may be a read error. Per germline, CDR1 SNHLY and CDR2 FYNNEI. The CDR3 runs to 13 residues. The V end was cut by 6 bases, the J end by 4 bases, with 12 bases between. Sequencing was carried out using a population of CD138-negative cells sorted from bone marrow. This sequence joins TRBV2 and TRBJ1-1; D ambiguous. This receptor was taken from a donor aged 40 or over with multiple myeloma. CDR3 sequence: CASRDVGSTEAFF. The CDR3 DNA follows: TGTGCCAGCAGAGATGTGGGTAGCACTGAAGCTTTCTTT.